This TCR beta chain was captured in a study of shared clonotypes between healthy human individuals. A CD45RA-negative memory subset and a CD45RA+ naive subset were separated from the CD4+ cells. As processed by the authors: Filtering was not the same, since immunoSEQ gave junction-only sequences without quality scores. Repertoires were generated with immunoSEQ multiplex PCR, while TCRdb's copy carries only in-frame clones and drops some. The V and J calls and the clone size are those of that table, but D and trimming were determined from the DNA. The sample contains over a million clones, about 76% of which appear only once. V lost 1 base and J lost 2, with 14 bases in between. Germline V gives CDR1 MGHRA, CDR2 YSYEKL. CDR3 length: 16 amino acids.

Material: memory CD4+ T cells sorted from blood. Subset given: CD45RA-negative fraction. The chain combines TRBV4-1 with TRBJ2-5; no clear D gene. The clonotype originates from a man between 18 and 29 years old in good health. CDR3 loop: CASSQGSAFRQETQYF. The CDR3, as DNA: TGCGCCAGCAGCCAAGGGAGCGCGTTTCGTCAAGAGACCCAGTACTTC.